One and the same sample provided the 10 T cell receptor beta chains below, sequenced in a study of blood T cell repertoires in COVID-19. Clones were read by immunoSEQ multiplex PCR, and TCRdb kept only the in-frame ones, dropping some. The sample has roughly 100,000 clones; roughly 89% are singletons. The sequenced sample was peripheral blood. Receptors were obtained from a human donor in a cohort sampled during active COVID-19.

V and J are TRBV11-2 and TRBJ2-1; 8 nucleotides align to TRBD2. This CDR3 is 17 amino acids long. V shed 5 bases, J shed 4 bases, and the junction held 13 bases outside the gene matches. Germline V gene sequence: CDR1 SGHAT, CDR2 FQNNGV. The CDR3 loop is CASSHPRGGRSYNEQFF. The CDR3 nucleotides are TGTGCCAGCAGCCATCCTAGGGGCGGGAGGTCGTACAATGAGCAGTTCTTC.

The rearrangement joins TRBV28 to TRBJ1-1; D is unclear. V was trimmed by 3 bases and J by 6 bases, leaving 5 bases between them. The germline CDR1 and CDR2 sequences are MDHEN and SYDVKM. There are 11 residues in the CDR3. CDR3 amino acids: CASSFKSEAFF. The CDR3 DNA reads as TGTGCCAGCAGTTTCAAATCTGAAGCTTTCTTT.

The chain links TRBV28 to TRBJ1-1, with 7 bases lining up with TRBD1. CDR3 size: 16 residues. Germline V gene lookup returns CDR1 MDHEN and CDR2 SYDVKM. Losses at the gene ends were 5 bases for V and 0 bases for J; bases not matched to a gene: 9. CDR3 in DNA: TGTGCCAGCAGTACCCCATCCGGGACAGTGAACACTGAAGCTTTCTTT. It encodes CASSTPSGTVNTEAFF.

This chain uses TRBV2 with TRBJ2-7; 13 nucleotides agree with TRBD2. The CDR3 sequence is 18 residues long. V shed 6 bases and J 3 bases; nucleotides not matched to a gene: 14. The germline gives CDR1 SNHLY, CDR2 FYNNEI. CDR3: CASSAPGTSGANYYEQYF. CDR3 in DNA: TGTGCCAGCAGCGCCCCCGGGACTAGCGGGGCAAATTACTACGAGCAGTACTTC.

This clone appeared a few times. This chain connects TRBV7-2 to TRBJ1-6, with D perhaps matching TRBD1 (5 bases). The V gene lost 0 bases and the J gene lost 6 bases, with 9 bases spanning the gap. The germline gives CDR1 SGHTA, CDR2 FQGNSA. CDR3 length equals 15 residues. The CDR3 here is CASSLASGVNSPLHF. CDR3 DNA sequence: TGTGCCAGCAGCTTAGCCTCGGGGGTTAATTCACCCCTCCACTTT.

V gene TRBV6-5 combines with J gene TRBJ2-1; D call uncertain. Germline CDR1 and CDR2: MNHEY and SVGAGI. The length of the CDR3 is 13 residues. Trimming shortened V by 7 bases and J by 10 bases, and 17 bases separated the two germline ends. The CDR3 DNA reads TGTGCCAGCACCACCAGGTCGCGAGACGAGCAGTTCTTC. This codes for CASTTRSRDEQFF.

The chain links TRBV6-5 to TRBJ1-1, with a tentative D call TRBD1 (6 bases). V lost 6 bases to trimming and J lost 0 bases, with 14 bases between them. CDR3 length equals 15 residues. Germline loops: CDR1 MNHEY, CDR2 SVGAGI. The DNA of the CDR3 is TGTGCCAGCAGGCCAGAGCAGGGGATGAACACTGAAGCTTTCTTT. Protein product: CASRPEQGMNTEAFF.

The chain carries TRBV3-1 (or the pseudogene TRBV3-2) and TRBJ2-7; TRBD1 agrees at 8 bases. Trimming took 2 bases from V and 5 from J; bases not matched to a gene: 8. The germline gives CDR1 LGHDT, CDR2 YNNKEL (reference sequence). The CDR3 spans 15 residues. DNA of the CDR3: TGTGCCAGCAGCCAACGCGGGACAGGCCTCAACGAGCAGTACTTC. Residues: CASSQRGTGLNEQYF.

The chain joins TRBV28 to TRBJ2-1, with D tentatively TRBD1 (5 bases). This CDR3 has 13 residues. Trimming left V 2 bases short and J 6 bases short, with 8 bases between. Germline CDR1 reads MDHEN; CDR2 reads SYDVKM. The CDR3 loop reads CASSLGQLNEQFF. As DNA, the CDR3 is TGTGCCAGCAGTTTAGGACAACTCAATGAGCAGTTCTTC.

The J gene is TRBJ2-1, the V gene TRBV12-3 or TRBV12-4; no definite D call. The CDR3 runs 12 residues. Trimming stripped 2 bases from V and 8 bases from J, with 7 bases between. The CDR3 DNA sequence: TGTGCCAGCAGTTTACTTGTCTATGAGCAGTTCTTC. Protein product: CASSLLVYEQFF.